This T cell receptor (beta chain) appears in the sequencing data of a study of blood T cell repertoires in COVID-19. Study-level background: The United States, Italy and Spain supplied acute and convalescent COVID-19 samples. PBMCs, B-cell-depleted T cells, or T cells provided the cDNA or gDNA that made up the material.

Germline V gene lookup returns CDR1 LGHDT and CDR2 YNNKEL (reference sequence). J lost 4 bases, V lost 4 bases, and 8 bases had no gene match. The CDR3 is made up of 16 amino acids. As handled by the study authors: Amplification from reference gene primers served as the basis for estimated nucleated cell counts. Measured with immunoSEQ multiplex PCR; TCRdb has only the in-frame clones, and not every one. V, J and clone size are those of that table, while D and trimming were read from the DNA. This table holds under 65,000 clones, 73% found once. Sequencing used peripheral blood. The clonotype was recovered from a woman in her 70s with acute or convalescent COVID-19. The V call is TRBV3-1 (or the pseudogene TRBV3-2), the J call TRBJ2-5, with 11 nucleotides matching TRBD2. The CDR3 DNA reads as TGTGCCAGCAGCCCTGGGACTAGCGGAGTCCCAGAGACCCAGTACTTC. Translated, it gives CASSPGTSGVPETQYF.